A selection of T cell receptor beta chains follows, all from one sample in a study of cytomegalovirus exposure and HLA in healthy donors. Measured with immunoSEQ multiplex PCR; TCRdb has only the in-frame clones, and not every one. The table has roughly 160,000 clones, roughly 84% seen once. Sequenced sample: PBMCs. The receptor source for this set is a boy younger than 10 in good health and CMV-seronegative. CDR3s include the opening cysteine and the closing phenylalanine or tryptophan.

J gene: TRBJ1-1; V gene: TRBV9; CDR3 protein: CASSVDAVNTEAFF
J gene: TRBJ2-7; V gene: TRBV28; CDR3 protein: CASSLLQGSHEQYF
J gene: TRBJ1-6; V gene: TRBV27; CDR3 protein: CASSLGPPPPSPLHF
J gene: TRBJ2-3; V gene: TRBV5-6; CDR3 protein: CASSWGTSEPTDTQYF
J gene: TRBJ1-2; V gene: TRBV5-4; CDR3 protein: CASSPGTGLRYTF
J gene: TRBJ2-7; V gene: TRBV7-9; CDR3 protein: CASSLARDRGSYEQYF
J gene: TRBJ1-3; V gene: TRBV4-2; CDR3 protein: CASSKTNSGNTIYF
J gene: TRBJ2-5; V gene: TRBV6-6; CDR3 protein: CASSPGLSETQYF
J gene: TRBJ2-1; V gene: TRBV27; CDR3 protein: CASSSAGTINEQFF
J gene: TRBJ2-1; V gene: TRBV7-9; CDR3 protein: CASSLAGAPEQFF
J gene: TRBJ2-5; V gene: TRBV19; CDR3 protein: CASSIRAGQETQYF
J gene: TRBJ2-7; V gene: TRBV7-2; CDR3 protein: CASSFDRASGRTYEQYF
J gene: TRBJ2-1; V gene: TRBV29-1; CDR3 protein: CSVVGTQIYNEQFF
J gene: TRBJ2-1; V gene: TRBV30; CDR3 protein: CAWSVRGAKEQFF
J gene: TRBJ1-6; V gene: TRBV4-3; CDR3 protein: CASSQEVTDNSPLHF
J gene: TRBJ1-3; V gene: TRBV7-7; CDR3 protein: CASSLDEGDRQGSGICGNTIYF
J gene: TRBJ2-3; V gene: TRBV7-2; CDR3 protein: CASSLTGTGATDTQYF
J gene: TRBJ2-3; V gene: TRBV6-5; CDR3 protein: CASSYDAGANTDTQYF
J gene: TRBJ2-3; V gene: TRBV27; CDR3 protein: CASTSSGSWTSGLFTDTQYF
J gene: TRBJ2-1; V gene: TRBV30; CDR3 protein: CAWSVETGHYNEQFF
J gene: TRBJ2-3; V gene: TRBV5-4; CDR3 protein: CASSRDAGDTQYF
J gene: TRBJ2-1; V gene: TRBV7-9; CDR3 protein: CASTSGSKGEQFF
J gene: TRBJ2-7; V gene: TRBV2; CDR3 protein: CASSEALAAYEQYF
J gene: TRBJ1-1; V gene: TRBV6-6; CDR3 protein: CASRGRGLGRAFF
J gene: TRBJ1-5; V gene: TRBV5-6; CDR3 protein: CASSVQGRNQPQHF
J gene: TRBJ2-4; V gene: TRBV29-1; CDR3 protein: CSASTGTDIQYF
J gene: TRBJ2-6; V gene: TRBV5-1; CDR3 protein: CASSFGGAVIAGANVLTF
J gene: TRBJ2-5; V gene: TRBV11-2; CDR3 protein: CASSSTSGGAEETQYF
J gene: TRBJ1-5; V gene: TRBV2; CDR3 protein: CASGAGQTFNQPQHF
J gene: TRBJ2-1; V gene: TRBV20-1; CDR3 protein: CSALGGLEFF
J gene: TRBJ1-1; V gene: TRBV30; CDR3 protein: CAWNRQGNTEAFF
J gene: TRBJ2-1; V gene: TRBV5-1; CDR3 protein: CASSLPSGNVSYNEQFF
J gene: TRBJ2-3; V gene: TRBV5-6; CDR3 protein: CASSRTESTDTQYF
J gene: TRBJ1-1; V gene: TRBV6-1; CDR3 protein: CASYFRGTEAFF
J gene: TRBJ2-2; V gene: TRBV4-3; CDR3 protein: CASSQETGRPGELFF
J gene: TRBJ1-5; V gene: TRBV29-1; CDR3 protein: CSASDRDQPQHF
J gene: TRBJ2-5; V gene: TRBV5-4; CDR3 protein: CASSLAGGQETQYF
J gene: TRBJ1-1; V gene: TRBV6-1; CDR3 protein: CASGRIGTEAFF
J gene: TRBJ1-1; V gene: TRBV6-6; CDR3 protein: CASSSALGHRDTEAFF
J gene: TRBJ1-1; V gene: TRBV19; CDR3 protein: CASSIVGDTEAFF
J gene: TRBJ1-1; V gene: TRBV7-2; CDR3 protein: CASSLAPSGLMNTEAFF
J gene: TRBJ2-1; V gene: TRBV7-9; CDR3 protein: CASSSPWTRGLWQFF
J gene: TRBJ2-1; V gene: TRBV29-1; CDR3 protein: CSVDKHNEQFF
J gene: TRBJ2-2; V gene: TRBV30; CDR3 protein: CAWGNRDRFTGELFF
J gene: TRBJ2-1; V gene: TRBV5-4; CDR3 protein: CASSSKLGGSDEQFF
J gene: TRBJ2-7; V gene: TRBV4-2; CDR3 protein: CASSQVISGAYEQYF
J gene: TRBJ2-7; V gene: TRBV27; CDR3 protein: CASSRTSGLGLYEQYF
J gene: TRBJ1-1; V gene: TRBV9; CDR3 protein: CASSVGGELNTEAFF
J gene: TRBJ1-1; V gene: TRBV29-1; CDR3 protein: CSVDMNTEAFF
J gene: TRBJ2-2; V gene: TRBV29-1; CDR3 protein: CSVDLTGRGELFF
J gene: TRBJ2-1; V gene: TRBV6-6; CDR3 protein: CASSDRTSGGHEQFF
J gene: TRBJ2-6; V gene: TRBV7-9; CDR3 protein: CASSLKIDNTPGANVLTF
J gene: TRBJ2-6; V gene: TRBV13; CDR3 protein: CASSLWLAGGPISGANVLTF
J gene: TRBJ2-1; V gene: TRBV10-3; CDR3 protein: CAISEESNPDEQFF
J gene: TRBJ1-1; V gene: TRBV5-1; CDR3 protein: CASSPDRGVWTEAFF